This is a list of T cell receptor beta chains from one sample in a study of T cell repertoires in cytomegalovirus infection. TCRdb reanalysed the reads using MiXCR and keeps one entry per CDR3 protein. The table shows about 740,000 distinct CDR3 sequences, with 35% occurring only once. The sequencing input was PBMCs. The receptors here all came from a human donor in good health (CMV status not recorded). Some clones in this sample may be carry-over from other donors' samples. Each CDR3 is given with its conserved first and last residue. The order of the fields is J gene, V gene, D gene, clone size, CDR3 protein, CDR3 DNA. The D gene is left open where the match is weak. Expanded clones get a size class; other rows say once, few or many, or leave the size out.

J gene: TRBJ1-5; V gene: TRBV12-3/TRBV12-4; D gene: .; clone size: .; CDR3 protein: CASSSGEQPQHF; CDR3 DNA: TGTGCCAGCAGTTCAGGGGAGCAGCCCCAGCATTTT
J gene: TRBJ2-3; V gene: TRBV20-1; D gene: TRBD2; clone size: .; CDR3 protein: CSARVTSGRLADTQYF; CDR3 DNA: TGCAGTGCTAGGGTTACTAGCGGGAGACTGGCAGATACGCAGTATTTT
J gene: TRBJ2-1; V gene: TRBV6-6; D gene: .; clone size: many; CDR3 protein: CASSYSSEFSYNEQFF; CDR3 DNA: TGTGCCAGCAGTTACTCGAGCGAATTCTCCTACAATGAGCAGTTCTTC
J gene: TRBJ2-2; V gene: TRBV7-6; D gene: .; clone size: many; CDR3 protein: CASRSTGPGELFF; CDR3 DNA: TGTGCCAGCAGGTCAACGGGGCCCGGGGAGCTGTTTTTT
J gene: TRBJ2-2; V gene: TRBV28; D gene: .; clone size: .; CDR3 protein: CASSPRGSAGITGELFF; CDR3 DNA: TGTGCCAGCAGTCCTAGAGGGAGCGCGGGGATCACCGGGGAGCTGTTTTTT
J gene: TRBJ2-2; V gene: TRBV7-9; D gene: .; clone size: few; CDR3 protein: CASSSKGTGTGELFF; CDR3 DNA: TGTGCCAGCAGCTCTAAGGGGACCGGCACCGGGGAGCTGTTTTTT
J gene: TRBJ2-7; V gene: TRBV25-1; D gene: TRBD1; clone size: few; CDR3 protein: CASNRGQGSSYEQYF; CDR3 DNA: TGTGCCAGCAATCGCGGACAGGGAAGCTCCTACGAGCAGTACTTC
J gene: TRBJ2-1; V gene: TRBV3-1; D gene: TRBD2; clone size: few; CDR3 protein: CASSFRLAGGGNEQFF; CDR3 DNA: TGTGCCAGCAGCTTCAGACTAGCGGGAGGTGGGAATGAGCAGTTCTTC
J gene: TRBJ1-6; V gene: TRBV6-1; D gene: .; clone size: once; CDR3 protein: CASSPQGSPLHF; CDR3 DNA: TGTGCCAGCAGTCCCCAGGGGTCACCCCTCCACTTT
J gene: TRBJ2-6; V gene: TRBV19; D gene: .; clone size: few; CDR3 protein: CASRPDSLSGANVLTF; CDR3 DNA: TGTGCCAGTAGACCGGACAGTCTCTCTGGGGCCAACGTCCTGACTTTC
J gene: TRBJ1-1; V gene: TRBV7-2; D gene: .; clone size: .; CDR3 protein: CASSLMGAGSTEAFF; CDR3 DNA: TGTGCCAGCAGCTTAATGGGGGCTGGGAGCACTGAAGCTTTCTTT
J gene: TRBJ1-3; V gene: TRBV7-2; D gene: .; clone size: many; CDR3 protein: CASSFIVRTGSFSGNTIYF; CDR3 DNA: TGTGCCAGCAGCTTTATTGTCCGAACGGGTTCTTTCTCTGGAAACACCATATATTTT
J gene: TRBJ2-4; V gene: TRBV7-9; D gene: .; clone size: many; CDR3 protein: CASTPPGTPKNIQYF; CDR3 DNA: TGTGCCAGCACCCCACCGGGGACACCCAAAAACATTCAGTACTTC
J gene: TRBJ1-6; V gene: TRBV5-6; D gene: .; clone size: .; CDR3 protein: CASSLGGRGNSPLHF; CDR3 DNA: TGTGCCAGCAGCTTGGGTGGGCGGGGTAATTCACCCCTCCACTTT
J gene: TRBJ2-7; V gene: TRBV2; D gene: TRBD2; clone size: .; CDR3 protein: CAGGTSVRQYF; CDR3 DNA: TGTGCCGGAGGGACTAGCGTTCGGCAGTACTTC
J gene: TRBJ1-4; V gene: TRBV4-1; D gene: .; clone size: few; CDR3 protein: CASSHAAMNEKLFF; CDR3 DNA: TGCGCCAGCAGCCACGCGGCAATGAATGAAAAACTGTTTTTT
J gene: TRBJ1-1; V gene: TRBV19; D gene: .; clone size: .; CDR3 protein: CASSPRGPPRTEAFF; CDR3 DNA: TGTGCCAGTAGTCCCCGGGGGCCCCCCCGGACTGAAGCTTTCTTT
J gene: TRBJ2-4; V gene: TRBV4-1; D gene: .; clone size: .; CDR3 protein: CASSQEAHSFPKNIQYF; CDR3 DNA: TGCGCCAGCAGCCAAGAGGCCCACAGTTTCCCCAAAAACATTCAGTACTTC
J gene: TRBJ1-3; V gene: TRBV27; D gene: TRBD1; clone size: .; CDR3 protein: CASSLSPGGSGNTIYF; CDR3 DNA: TGTGCCAGCAGTTTATCTCCAGGGGGTTCTGGAAACACCATATATTTT
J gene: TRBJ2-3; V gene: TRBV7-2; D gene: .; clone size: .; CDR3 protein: CASSPTGRNPLYF; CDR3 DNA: TGTGCCAGCAGCCCAACGGGACGGAACCCGTTGTATTTT
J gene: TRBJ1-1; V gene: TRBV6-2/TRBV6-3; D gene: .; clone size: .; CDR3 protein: CASTELGQFEAFF; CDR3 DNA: TGTGCCAGCACCGAACTAGGACAGTTTGAAGCTTTCTTT
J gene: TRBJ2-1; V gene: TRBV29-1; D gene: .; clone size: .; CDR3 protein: CSVGGGTYNEQFF; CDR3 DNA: TGCAGCGTTGGTGGCGGGACCTACAATGAGCAGTTCTTC
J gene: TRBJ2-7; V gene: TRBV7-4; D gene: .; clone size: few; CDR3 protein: CASSLDYRPYEQYF; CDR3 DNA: TGTGCCAGCAGCTTAGATTATAGACCCTACGAGCAGTACTTC
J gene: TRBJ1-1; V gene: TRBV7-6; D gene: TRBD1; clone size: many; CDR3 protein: CASSLSPGQKNTEAFF; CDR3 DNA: TGTGCCAGCAGCTTAAGCCCGGGACAGAAGAACACTGAAGCTTTCTTT
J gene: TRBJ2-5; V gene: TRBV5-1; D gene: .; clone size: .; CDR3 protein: CASSLEAGSPWTQYF; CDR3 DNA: TGCGCCAGCAGCTTGGAGGCAGGGTCCCCATGGACCCAGTACTTC
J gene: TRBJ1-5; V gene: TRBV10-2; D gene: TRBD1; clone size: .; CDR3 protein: CASSRQGARAYSNQPQHF; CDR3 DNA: TGCGCCAGCAGTAGACAGGGGGCCCGGGCCTATAGCAATCAGCCCCAGCATTTT
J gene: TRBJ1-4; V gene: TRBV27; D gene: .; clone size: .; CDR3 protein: CASREQAESIEKLFF; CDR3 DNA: TGTGCCAGCAGGGAGCAGGCCGAGTCCATTGAAAAACTGTTTTTT
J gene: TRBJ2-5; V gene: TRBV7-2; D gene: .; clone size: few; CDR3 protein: CASSTQGGLDQETQYF; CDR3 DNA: TGTGCCAGCAGCACACAGGGGGGACTAGATCAAGAGACCCAGTACTTC
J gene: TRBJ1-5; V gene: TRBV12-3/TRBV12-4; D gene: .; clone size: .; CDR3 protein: CASRGSSNQPQHF; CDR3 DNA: TGTGCCAGCCGGGGCAGCTCAAATCAGCCCCAGCATTTT
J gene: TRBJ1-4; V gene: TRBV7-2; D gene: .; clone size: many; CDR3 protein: CASAKSRATNEKLFF; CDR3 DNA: TGTGCCAGCGCTAAGTCTCGGGCAACTAATGAAAAACTGTTTTTT
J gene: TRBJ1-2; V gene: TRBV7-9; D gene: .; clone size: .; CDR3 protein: CASTPPHTDGYTF; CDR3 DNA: TGTGCCAGCACCCCCCCCCATACCGATGGCTACACCTTC
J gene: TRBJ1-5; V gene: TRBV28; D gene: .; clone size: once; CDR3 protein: CASSWGRQPKPF; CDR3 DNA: TGTGCCAGCAGTTGGGGTCGTCAGCCCAAGCCTTTT
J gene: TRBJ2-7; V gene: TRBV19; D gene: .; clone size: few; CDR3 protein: CASSRTGPSLFEQYF; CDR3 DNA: TGTGCCAGTAGTAGAACGGGACCTTCTCTCTTCGAGCAGTACTTC
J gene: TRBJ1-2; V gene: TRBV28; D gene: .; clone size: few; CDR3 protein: CASSGGGTGYTF; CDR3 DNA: TGTGCCAGCAGTGGGGGGGGGACTGGCTACACCTTC
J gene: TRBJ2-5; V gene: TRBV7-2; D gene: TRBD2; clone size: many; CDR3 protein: CASSFRLAAQETQYF; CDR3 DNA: TGTGCCAGCAGCTTTAGACTAGCGGCACAAGAGACCCAGTACTTC
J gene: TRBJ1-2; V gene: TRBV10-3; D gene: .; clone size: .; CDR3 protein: CAISESGGQNGYTF; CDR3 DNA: TGTGCCATCAGTGAGTCAGGCGGACAAAATGGCTACACCTTC
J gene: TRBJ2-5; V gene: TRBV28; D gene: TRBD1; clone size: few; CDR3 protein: CASSFTRTGPKETQYF; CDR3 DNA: TGTGCCAGCAGCTTCACTCGGACAGGGCCTAAGGAGACCCAGTACTTC
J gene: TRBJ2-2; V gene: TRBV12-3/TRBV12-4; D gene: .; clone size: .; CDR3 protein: CASSLYPQGSGELFF; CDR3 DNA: TGTGCCAGCAGTTTATACCCCCAGGGAAGCGGGGAGCTGTTTTTT
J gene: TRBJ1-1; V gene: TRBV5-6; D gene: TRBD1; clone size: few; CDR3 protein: CASSDTGGDTEAFF; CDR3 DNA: TGTGCCAGCAGTGATACAGGGGGCGACACTGAAGCTTTCTTT
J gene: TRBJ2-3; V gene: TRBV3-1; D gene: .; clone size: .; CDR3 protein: CASSQGPSIGTDTQYF; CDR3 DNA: TGTGCCAGCAGCCAAGGCCCCTCGATTGGTACAGATACGCAGTATTTT
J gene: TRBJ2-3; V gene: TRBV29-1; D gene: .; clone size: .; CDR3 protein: CSVSQCNTQYF; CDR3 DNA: TGCAGCGTCTCTCAATGTAATACGCAGTATTTT
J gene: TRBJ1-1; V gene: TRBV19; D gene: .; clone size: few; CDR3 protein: CASRHGEEEGTEAFF; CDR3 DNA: TGTGCCAGTAGGCATGGTGAGGAAGAGGGCACTGAAGCTTTCTTT
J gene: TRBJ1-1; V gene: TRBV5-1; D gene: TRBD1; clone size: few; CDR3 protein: CASGRTGREHTEAFF; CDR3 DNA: TGCGCCAGCGGTAGGACAGGGAGAGAGCACACTGAAGCTTTCTTT
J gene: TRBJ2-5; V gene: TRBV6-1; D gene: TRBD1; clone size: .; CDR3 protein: CASRISWDRGETQYF; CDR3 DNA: TGTGCCAGCAGAATCAGTTGGGACAGGGGTGAGACCCAGTACTTC
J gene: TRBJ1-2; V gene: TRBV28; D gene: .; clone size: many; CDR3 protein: CASSLEGFGYTF; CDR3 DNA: TGTGCCAGCAGTTTAGAGGGGTTCGGCTACACCTTC
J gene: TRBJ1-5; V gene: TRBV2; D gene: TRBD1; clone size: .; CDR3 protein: CASNLQGASNQPQHF; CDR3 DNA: TGTGCCAGCAACTTACAGGGGGCGAGCAATCAGCCCCAGCATTTT
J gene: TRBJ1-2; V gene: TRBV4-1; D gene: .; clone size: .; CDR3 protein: CASSQDTMEVYGYTF; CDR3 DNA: TGTGCCAGCAGCCAAGATACAATGGAGGTGTATGGCTACACCTTC
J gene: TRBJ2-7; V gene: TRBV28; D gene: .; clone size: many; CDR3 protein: CATGLNSYEQYF; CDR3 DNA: TGTGCCACCGGACTAAATTCCTACGAGCAGTACTTC
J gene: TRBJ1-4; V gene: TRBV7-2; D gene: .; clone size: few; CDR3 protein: CASSLGRIGEKLFF; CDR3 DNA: TGTGCCAGCAGCTTAGGTCGGATAGGAGAAAAACTGTTTTTT
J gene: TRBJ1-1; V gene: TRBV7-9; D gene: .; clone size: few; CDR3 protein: CASSPTDTEAFF; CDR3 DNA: TGTGCCAGCAGCCCGACCGACACTGAAGCTTTCTTT